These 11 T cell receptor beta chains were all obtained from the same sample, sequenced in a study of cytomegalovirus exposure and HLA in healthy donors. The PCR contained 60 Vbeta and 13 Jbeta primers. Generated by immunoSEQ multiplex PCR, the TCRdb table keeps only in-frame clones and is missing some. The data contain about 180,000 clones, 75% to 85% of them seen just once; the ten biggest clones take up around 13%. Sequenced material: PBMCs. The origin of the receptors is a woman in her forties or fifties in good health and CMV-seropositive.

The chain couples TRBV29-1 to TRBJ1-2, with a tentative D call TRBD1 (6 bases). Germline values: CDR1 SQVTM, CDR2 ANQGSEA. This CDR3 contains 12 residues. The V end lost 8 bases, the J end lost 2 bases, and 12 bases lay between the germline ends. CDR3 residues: CSSEDRNYGYTF. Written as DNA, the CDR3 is TGCAGCTCGGAAGACAGGAACTATGGCTACACCTTC.

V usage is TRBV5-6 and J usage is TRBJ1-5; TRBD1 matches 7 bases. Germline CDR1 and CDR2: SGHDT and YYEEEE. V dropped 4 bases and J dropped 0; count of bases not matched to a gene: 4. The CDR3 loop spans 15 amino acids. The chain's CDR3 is CASSRGTVSNQPQHF. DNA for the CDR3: TGTGCCAGCAGCCGTGGGACAGTTAGCAATCAGCCCCAGCATTTT.

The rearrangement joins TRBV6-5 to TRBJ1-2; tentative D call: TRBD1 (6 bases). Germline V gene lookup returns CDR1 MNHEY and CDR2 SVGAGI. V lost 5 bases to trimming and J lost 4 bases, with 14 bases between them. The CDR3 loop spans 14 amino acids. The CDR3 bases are TGTGCCAGCAGTACCCGACAGGTGCCCTATGGCTACACCTTC. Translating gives CASSTRQVPYGYTF.

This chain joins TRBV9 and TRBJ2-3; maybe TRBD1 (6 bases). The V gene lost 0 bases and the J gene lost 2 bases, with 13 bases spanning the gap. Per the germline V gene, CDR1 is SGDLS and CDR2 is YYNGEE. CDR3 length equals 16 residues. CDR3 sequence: CASSVAGQSLTDTQYF. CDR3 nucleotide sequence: TGTGCCAGCAGCGTAGCCGGACAGTCCCTCACAGATACGCAGTATTTT.

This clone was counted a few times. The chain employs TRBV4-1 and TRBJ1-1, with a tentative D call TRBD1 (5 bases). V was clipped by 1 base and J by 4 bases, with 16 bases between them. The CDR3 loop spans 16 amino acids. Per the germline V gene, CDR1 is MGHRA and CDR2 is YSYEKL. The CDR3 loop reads CASSQGKGGGGTEAFF. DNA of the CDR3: TGCGCCAGCAGCCAAGGAAAGGGCGGCGGGGGCACTGAAGCTTTCTTT.

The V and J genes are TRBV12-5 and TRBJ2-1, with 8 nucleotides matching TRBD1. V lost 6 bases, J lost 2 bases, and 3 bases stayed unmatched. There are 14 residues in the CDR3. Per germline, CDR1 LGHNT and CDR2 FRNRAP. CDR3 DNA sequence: TGTGCTAGTGGGGGGACAGGTCCCTACAATGAGCAGTTCTTC. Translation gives CASGGTGPYNEQFF.

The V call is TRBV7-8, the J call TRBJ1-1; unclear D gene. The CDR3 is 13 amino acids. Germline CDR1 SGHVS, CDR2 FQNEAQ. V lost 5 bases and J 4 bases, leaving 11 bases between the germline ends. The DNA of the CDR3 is TGTGCCAGCAGCCCCAGCGAGGGCACTGAAGCTTTCTTT. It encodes CASSPSEGTEAFF.

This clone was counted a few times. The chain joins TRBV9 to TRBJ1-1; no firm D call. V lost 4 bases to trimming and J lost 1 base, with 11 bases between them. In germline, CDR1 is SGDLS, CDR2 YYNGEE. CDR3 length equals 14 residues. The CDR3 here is CASSSMGWNTEAFF. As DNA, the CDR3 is TGTGCCAGCAGCTCTATGGGCTGGAACACTGAAGCTTTCTTT. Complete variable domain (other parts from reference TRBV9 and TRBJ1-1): DSGVTQTPKHLITATGQRVTLRCSPRSGDLSVYWYQQSLDQGLQFLIQYYNGEERAKGNILERFSAQQFPDLHSELNLSSLELGDSALYFCASSSMGWNTEAFFGQGTRLTVV.

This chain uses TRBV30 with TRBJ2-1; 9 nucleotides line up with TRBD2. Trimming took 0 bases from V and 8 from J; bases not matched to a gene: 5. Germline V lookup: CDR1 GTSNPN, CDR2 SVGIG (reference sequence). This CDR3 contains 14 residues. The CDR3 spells CAWSVHLAGYEQFF. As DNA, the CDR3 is TGTGCCTGGAGTGTACACCTAGCGGGGTATGAGCAGTTCTTC. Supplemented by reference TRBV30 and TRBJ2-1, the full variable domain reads SQTIHQWPATLVQPVGSPLSLECTVEGTSNPNLYWYRQAAGRGLQLLFYSVGIGQISSEVPQNLSASRPQDRQFILSSKKLLLSDSGFYLCAWSVHLAGYEQFFGPGTRLTVL.

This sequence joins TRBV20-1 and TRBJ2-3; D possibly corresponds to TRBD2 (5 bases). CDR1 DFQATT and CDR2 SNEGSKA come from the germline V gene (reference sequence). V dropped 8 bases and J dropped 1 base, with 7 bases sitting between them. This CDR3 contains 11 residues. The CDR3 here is CSSEGTDTQYF. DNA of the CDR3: TGCAGTTCGGAGGGCACAGATACGCAGTATTTT.

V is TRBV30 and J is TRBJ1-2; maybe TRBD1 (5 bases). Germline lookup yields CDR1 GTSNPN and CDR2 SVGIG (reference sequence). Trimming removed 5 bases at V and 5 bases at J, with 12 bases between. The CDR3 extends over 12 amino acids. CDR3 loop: CAWAQKGYGYTF. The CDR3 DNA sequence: TGTGCCTGGGCTCAGAAGGGGTATGGCTACACCTTC.